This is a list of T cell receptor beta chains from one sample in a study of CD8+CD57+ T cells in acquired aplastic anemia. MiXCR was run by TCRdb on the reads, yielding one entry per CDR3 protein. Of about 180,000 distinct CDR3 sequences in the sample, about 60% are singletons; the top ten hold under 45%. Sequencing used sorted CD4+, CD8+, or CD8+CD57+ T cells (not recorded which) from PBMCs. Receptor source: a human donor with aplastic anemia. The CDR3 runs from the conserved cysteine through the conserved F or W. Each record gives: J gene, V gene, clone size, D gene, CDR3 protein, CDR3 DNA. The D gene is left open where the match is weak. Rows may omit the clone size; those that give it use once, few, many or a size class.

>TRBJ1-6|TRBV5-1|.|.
CASSHGTVGSPLHF
TGCGCCAGCAGCCACGGGACGGTTGGTTCACCCCTCCACTTT
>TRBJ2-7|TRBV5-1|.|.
CASSPKPRTYRDEQYF
TGCGCCAGCAGCCCGAAGCCCCGGACTTACAGGGACGAGCAGTACTTC
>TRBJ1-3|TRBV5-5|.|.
CASSLNLRGNTIYF
TGTGCCAGCAGCTTGAACCTTAGGGGAAACACCATATATTTT
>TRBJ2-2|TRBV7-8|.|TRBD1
CASSLASGTGRTGELFF
TGTGCCAGCAGCTTAGCTTCCGGGACAGGGCGCACCGGGGAGCTGTTTTTT
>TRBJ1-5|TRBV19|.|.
CASSSDNSNQPQHF
TGTGCCAGTAGTTCAGACAATAGCAATCAGCCCCAGCATTTT
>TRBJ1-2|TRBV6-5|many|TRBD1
CASSPNTRDRDYGYTF
TGTGCCAGCAGTCCAAATACCCGGGACAGGGACTATGGCTACACCTTC
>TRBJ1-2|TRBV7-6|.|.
CASSARYREPGRGYTF
TGTGCCAGCAGCGCACGATACAGGGAGCCAGGGCGGGGCTACACCTTC
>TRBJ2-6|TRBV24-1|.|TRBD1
CATSDRTGGNVLTF
TGTGCCACCAGTGACCGGACAGGGGGCAACGTCCTGACTTTC
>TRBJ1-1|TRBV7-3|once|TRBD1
CASSFPLTGVYSGAFF
TGTGCCAGCAGTTTCCCCCTAACAGGGGTATATTCGGGGGCTTTCTTT
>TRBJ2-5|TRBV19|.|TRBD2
CASSPPSGSAKETQYF
TGTGCCAGTAGTCCCCCTAGCGGGAGCGCGAAAGAGACCCAGTACTTC
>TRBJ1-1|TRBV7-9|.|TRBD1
CASSLMGRGDTEAFF
TGTGCCAGCAGCTTAATGGGCAGGGGGGACACTGAAGCTTTCTTT
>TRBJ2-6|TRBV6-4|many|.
CASSDSGPGSGANVLTF
TGTGCCAGCAGTGACTCGGGCCCGGGGTCTGGGGCCAACGTCCTGACTTTC
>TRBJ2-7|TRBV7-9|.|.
CASSSFGDEQYF
TGTGCCAGCAGCTCCTTCGGGGACGAGCAGTACTTC
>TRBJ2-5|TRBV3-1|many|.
CASSQPGLTYQETQYF
TGTGCCAGCAGCCAACCGGGACTTACGTACCAAGAGACCCAGTACTTC
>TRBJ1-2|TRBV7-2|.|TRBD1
CASSSNRGQWFGYTF
TGTGCCAGCAGCTCCAACAGGGGGCAGTGGTTTGGCTACACCTTC
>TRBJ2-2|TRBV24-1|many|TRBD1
CATSDPRGTGETGELFF
TGTGCCACCAGTGATCCGCGGGGGACAGGGGAAACCGGGGAGCTGTTTTTT
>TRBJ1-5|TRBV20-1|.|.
CSALGLAIDSNQPQHF
TGCAGTGCGCTGGGACTAGCGATAGATAGCAATCAGCCCCAGCATTTT
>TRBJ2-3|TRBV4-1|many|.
CASSQEGRGTDTQYF
TGCGCCAGCAGCCAAGAAGGGCGCGGCACAGATACGCAGTATTTT
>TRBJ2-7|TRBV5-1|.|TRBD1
CASSGQGRTHYEQYF
TGCGCCAGTAGTGGACAGGGGCGCACCCACTACGAGCAGTACTTC
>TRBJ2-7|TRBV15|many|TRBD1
CATSNLRTGVSYEQYF
TGTGCCACCAGCAATCTAAGGACAGGGGTTTCCTACGAGCAGTACTTC
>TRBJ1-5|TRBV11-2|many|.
CASSTRYGGPQHF
TGTGCCAGCAGCACCCGATATGGGGGGCCCCAGCATTTT
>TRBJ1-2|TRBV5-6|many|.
CASSLVRDGTNYGYTF
TGTGCCAGCAGCTTGGTCCGGGACGGGACTAACTATGGCTACACCTTC
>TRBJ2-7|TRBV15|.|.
CATSLSATYEQYF
TGTGCCACCAGCCTCAGTGCGACCTACGAGCAGTACTTC
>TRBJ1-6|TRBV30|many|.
CAWSVRVQGRFRAPLHF
TGTGCCTGGAGTGTACGGGTACAGGGTAGGTTTAGGGCACCCCTCCACTTT
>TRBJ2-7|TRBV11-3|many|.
CASSLDPAGGGEQYF
TGTGCCAGCAGCTTAGATCCCGCCGGAGGGGGCGAGCAGTACTTC
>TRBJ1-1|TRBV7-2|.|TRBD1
CASSLYSSGGPNTEAFF
TGTGCCAGCAGCTTATATAGCTCAGGGGGCCCGAACACTGAAGCTTTCTTT
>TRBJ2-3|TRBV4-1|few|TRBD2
CASSPRAGGAADTQYF
TGCGCCAGCAGCCCCAGGGCCGGGGGGGCGGCAGATACGCAGTATTTT
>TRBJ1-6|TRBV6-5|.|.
CASKISSGPNSPLHF
TGTGCCAGCAAAATATCCTCGGGGCCTAATTCACCCCTCCACTTT
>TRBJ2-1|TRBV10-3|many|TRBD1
CAISPTGTGIDEQFF
TGTGCCATCAGCCCGACCGGGACAGGGATCGATGAGCAGTTCTTC
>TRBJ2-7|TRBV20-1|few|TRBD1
CSARDWGQVAPYEQYF
TGCAGTGCTAGAGATTGGGGACAGGTCGCGCCCTACGAGCAGTACTTC
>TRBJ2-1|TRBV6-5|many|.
CASSPSSWGHLEQFF
TGTGCCAGCAGCCCTTCCTCGTGGGGACACTTGGAACAGTTCTTC
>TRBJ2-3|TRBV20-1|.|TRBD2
CSANLAGLSYNEQYF
TGCAGTGCAAACTTAGCGGGGCTCTCCTACAATGAGCAGTATTTT
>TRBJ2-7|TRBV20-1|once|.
CSASLPGGQLF
TGCAGTGCTAGCCTCCCCGGGGGGCAGCTCTTC
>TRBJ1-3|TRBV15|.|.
CATSRDRSDIRGNTIYF
TGTGCCACCAGCAGAGATCGTTCGGACATCCGTGGAAACACCATATATTTT
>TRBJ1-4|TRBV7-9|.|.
CASSFLAGGLEKLFF
TGTGCCAGCAGCTTCCTAGCGGGGGGACTTGAAAAACTGTTTTTT
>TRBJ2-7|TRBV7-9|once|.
CASSIGIGTYEQYF
TGTGCCAGTAGTATTGGAATCGGGACCTACGAGCAGTACTTC
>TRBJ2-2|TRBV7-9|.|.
CASSFFGAPNAGELFF
TGTGCCAGCAGCTTTTTTGGGGCCCCGAACGCCGGGGAGCTGTTTTTT
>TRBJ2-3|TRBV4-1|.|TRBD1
CASSQERGQGGYVITDTQYF
TGCGCCAGCAGCCAAGAAAGGGGACAGGGCGGGTATGTAATCACAGATACGCAGTATTTT
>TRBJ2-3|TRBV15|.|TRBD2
CATSREAGGRDTQYF
TGTGCCACCAGCAGAGAGGCGGGAGGGAGAGATACGCAGTATTTT
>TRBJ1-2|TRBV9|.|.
CASSVAEGAYGYTF
TGTGCCAGCAGCGTAGCTGAGGGCGCCTATGGCTACACCTTC
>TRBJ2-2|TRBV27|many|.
CASSRDANTGELFF
TGTGCCAGCAGCAGGGACGCGAACACCGGGGAGCTGTTTTTT
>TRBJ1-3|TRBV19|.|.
CASSMDWSSGNTIYF
TGTGCCAGTAGTATGGACTGGAGCTCTGGAAACACCATATATTTT
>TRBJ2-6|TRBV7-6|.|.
CASSFHHSGANVLTF
TGTGCCAGCAGCTTTCACCACTCTGGGGCCAACGTCCTGACTTTC
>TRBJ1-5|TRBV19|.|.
CASSMPNGQGNQPQHF
TGTGCCAGTAGTATGCCGAATGGGCAAGGCAATCAGCCCCAGCATTTT
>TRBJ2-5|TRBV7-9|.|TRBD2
CASSLAGEGTQYF
TGTGCCAGCAGTCTGGCGGGAGAGGGAACCCAGTACTTC
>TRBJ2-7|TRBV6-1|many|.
CASSGGVVYEQYF
TGTGCCAGCAGTGGGGGGGTAGTCTACGAGCAGTACTTC
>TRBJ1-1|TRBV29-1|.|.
CSALGRHTEAFF
TGCAGCGCCTTGGGGAGGCACACTGAAGCTTTCTTT
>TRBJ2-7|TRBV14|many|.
CASSQDQVGGYEQYF
TGTGCCAGCAGCCAAGATCAAGTAGGGGGGTACGAGCAGTACTTC
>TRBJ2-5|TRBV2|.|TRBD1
CASPPPDRAKETQYF
TGTGCCAGTCCCCCGCCGGACAGGGCAAAAGAGACCCAGTACTTC
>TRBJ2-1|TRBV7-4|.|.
CASSQGFDILRGNEQFF
TGTGCCAGCAGCCAAGGATTCGACATTTTACGAGGCAATGAGCAGTTCTTC
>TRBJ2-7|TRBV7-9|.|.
CASSLRAYEQYF
TGTGCCAGCAGCTTACGGGCGTACGAGCAGTACTTC
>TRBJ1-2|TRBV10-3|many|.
CAISNRVYGYTF
TGTGCCATCAGTAACAGGGTCTATGGCTACACCTTC
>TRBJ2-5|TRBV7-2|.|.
CASSTLAGDKGVTQYF
TGTGCCAGCAGCACTCTGGCTGGGGACAAGGGGGTGACCCAGTACTTC
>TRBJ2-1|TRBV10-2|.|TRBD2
CASSSGTSGINGQFF
TGCGCCAGCAGTTCAGGGACTAGCGGGATTAATGGGCAGTTCTTC
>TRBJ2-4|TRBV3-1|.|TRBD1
CASRQTGGGMAKNIQYF
TGTGCCAGCAGGCAGACAGGGGGAGGAATGGCCAAAAACATTCAGTACTTC
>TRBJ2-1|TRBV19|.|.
CASSILGAPSDEQFF
TGTGCCAGTAGTATTCTGGGGGCGCCCTCCGATGAGCAGTTCTTC
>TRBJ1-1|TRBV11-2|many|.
CASSLGPGQLGTEAFF
TGTGCCAGCAGCTTAGGCCCGGGACAACTGGGGACTGAAGCTTTCTTT
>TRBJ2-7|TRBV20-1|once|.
CSARSGTSSNEQYF
TGCAGTGCTAGATCAGGTACTAGCAGTAACGAGCAGTACTTC
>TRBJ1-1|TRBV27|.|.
CASSKVGETNTEAFF
TGTGCCAGCAGTAAGGTCGGGGAAACGAACACTGAAGCTTTCTTT